This is a list of T cell receptor beta chains from one sample in a study of vaccination and CD4 T cells after COVID-19. In TCRdb, the PCR reads were re-called with MiXCR into one record per CDR3 protein. The sample has some 21,000 distinct CDR3 sequences; approximately 38% are singletons. Their antigen targets remain unknown. Sequenced: cultured CD4+ T cells from blood. Receptor source: a human donor with COVID-19. The CDR3 runs from the conserved cysteine through the conserved F or W. D genes are given only for firm matches. Not every row has a clone size; where given, it reads once, few, many or a size class.

j_gene: TRBJ1-1; v_gene: TRBV7-8; abundance: .; d_gene: .; CDR3nt: TGTGCCAGCAGCTTAGGAAGGAACACTGAAGCTTTCTTT; CDR3aa: CASSLGRNTEAFF
j_gene: TRBJ1-2; v_gene: TRBV4-3; abundance: .; d_gene: TRBD1; CDR3nt: TGCGCCAGCAGCCAAGATTTGGGGGGCGACCGGGACAGGCACTATGGCTACACCTTC; CDR3aa: CASSQDLGGDRDRHYGYTF
j_gene: TRBJ2-7; v_gene: TRBV9; abundance: few; d_gene: .; CDR3nt: TGTGCCAGCAGCGTAGGTCCAGACGGTACCTACGAGCAGTACTTC; CDR3aa: CASSVGPDGTYEQYF
j_gene: TRBJ2-7; v_gene: TRBV15; abundance: .; d_gene: .; CDR3nt: TGTGCCACCAGCAGGGACCGGGACAAATCCTACGAGCAGTACTTC; CDR3aa: CATSRDRDKSYEQYF
j_gene: TRBJ2-5; v_gene: TRBV19; abundance: .; d_gene: .; CDR3nt: TGTGCCAGTAAAGGGTACCAAGAGACCCAGTACTTC; CDR3aa: CASKGYQETQYF
j_gene: TRBJ1-4; v_gene: TRBV6-5; abundance: once; d_gene: .; CDR3nt: TGTGCCAGCAGTTACCAGATCAGAGAAAAACTGTTTTTT; CDR3aa: CASSYQIREKLFF
j_gene: TRBJ2-5; v_gene: TRBV6-2/TRBV6-3; abundance: .; d_gene: .; CDR3nt: TGTGCCAGCAGTTATAGGCGAGAAGAGACCCAGTACTTC; CDR3aa: CASSYRREETQYF
j_gene: TRBJ1-5; v_gene: TRBV6-2/TRBV6-3; abundance: .; d_gene: .; CDR3nt: TGTGCCAGCAGCGAGGGAGGGGGTAGTCAGCCCCAGCATTTT; CDR3aa: CASSEGGGSQPQHF
j_gene: TRBJ1-2; v_gene: TRBV6-1; abundance: few; d_gene: .; CDR3nt: TGTGCCAGCAGGACAACAGATTCCATACCCTATGGCTACACCTTC; CDR3aa: CASRTTDSIPYGYTF
j_gene: TRBJ2-7; v_gene: TRBV2; abundance: once; d_gene: .; CDR3nt: TGTGCCAGCAGTGAAGCGCAGGGCAGCTACGAGCAGTACTTC; CDR3aa: CASSEAQGSYEQYF
j_gene: TRBJ1-6; v_gene: TRBV6-1; abundance: .; d_gene: TRBD1; CDR3nt: TGTGCCACCCGCCAAGGGACAGATAATTCACCCCTCCACTTT; CDR3aa: CATRQGTDNSPLHF
j_gene: TRBJ2-3; v_gene: TRBV7-9; abundance: .; d_gene: TRBD2; CDR3nt: TGTGCCAGCAGCTCGGGACTAGCGGGTTATACGCAGTATTTT; CDR3aa: CASSSGLAGYTQYF
j_gene: TRBJ1-2; v_gene: TRBV6-5; abundance: few; d_gene: .; CDR3nt: TGTGCCAGCAGTTACTCTAGTCGGGTCCAGGGTCATGGCTACACCTTC; CDR3aa: CASSYSSRVQGHGYTF
j_gene: TRBJ2-5; v_gene: TRBV27; abundance: few; d_gene: TRBD2; CDR3nt: TGTGCCAGCAGACGACTAGCGAAAGAGACCCAGTACTTC; CDR3aa: CASRRLAKETQYF
j_gene: TRBJ2-2; v_gene: TRBV6-4; abundance: few; d_gene: .; CDR3nt: TGTGCCAGCAGTGACAGGGACACCGGGGAGCTGTTTTTT; CDR3aa: CASSDRDTGELFF
j_gene: TRBJ1-2; v_gene: TRBV11-3; abundance: .; d_gene: .; CDR3nt: TGTGCCAGCAGAGGGAGAAGGGACTATGGCTACACCTTC; CDR3aa: CASRGRRDYGYTF
j_gene: TRBJ2-5; v_gene: TRBV21-1; abundance: .; d_gene: .; CDR3nt: TGTGCCAGCAGCAAAGGGGAAGGGATAGAGACCCAGTACTTC; CDR3aa: CASSKGEGIETQYF
j_gene: TRBJ2-2; v_gene: TRBV20-1; abundance: .; d_gene: TRBD2; CDR3nt: TGCAGTGCTAGAGCCCGGGGGCTAGCGGGGGGGCGTGGCGGGGAGCTGTTTTTT; CDR3aa: CSARARGLAGGRGGELFF
j_gene: TRBJ2-7; v_gene: TRBV5-1; abundance: .; d_gene: TRBD1; CDR3nt: TGCGCCAGCAGCTTGAGTACAGGGGTCCACGAGCAGTACTTC; CDR3aa: CASSLSTGVHEQYF
j_gene: TRBJ1-1; v_gene: TRBV27; abundance: few; d_gene: TRBD1; CDR3nt: TGTGCCAGCACCAAATTGACAGGGGTGAACACTGAAGCTTTCTTT; CDR3aa: CASTKLTGVNTEAFF
j_gene: TRBJ1-3; v_gene: TRBV27; abundance: .; d_gene: .; CDR3nt: TGTACCAGCGTTATGGTGGGCAGGGTCGGAAACACCATATATTTT; CDR3aa: CTSVMVGRVGNTIYF
j_gene: TRBJ1-2; v_gene: TRBV2; abundance: .; d_gene: .; CDR3nt: TGTGCCAGCAGCGGACCCTATGGCTACACCTTC; CDR3aa: CASSGPYGYTF
j_gene: TRBJ2-2; v_gene: TRBV2; abundance: few; d_gene: .; CDR3nt: TGTGCCAGCTGTTGGACTTCGCGATCCGGGGAGCTGTTTTTT; CDR3aa: CASCWTSRSGELFF
j_gene: TRBJ2-3; v_gene: TRBV5-4; abundance: .; d_gene: TRBD2; CDR3nt: TGTGCCAGCAGCTTGGAATCCCGGGAGGAAACGCAGTATTTT; CDR3aa: CASSLESREETQYF
j_gene: TRBJ1-1; v_gene: TRBV6-5; abundance: few; d_gene: .; CDR3nt: TGTGCCAGCAGTTCCAACTCACGGGGGCCCACTGAAGCTTTCTTT; CDR3aa: CASSSNSRGPTEAFF
j_gene: TRBJ2-3; v_gene: TRBV12-3/TRBV12-4; abundance: .; d_gene: .; CDR3nt: TGTGCCAGCAGTTCGCAGGGGTCCGCCACAGATACGCAGTATTTT; CDR3aa: CASSSQGSATDTQYF
j_gene: TRBJ2-7; v_gene: TRBV10-2; abundance: few; d_gene: TRBD1; CDR3nt: TGCGCCACAGGGACAGGGGTTCACAACGAGCAGTACTTC; CDR3aa: CATGTGVHNEQYF